The rows below give T cell receptor beta chains drawn from one sample of a study of human T cells and chemical hapten exposure. TCRdb passed the RACE reads through MiXCR, listing each CDR3 protein once. In the table there are 75,000 to 100,000 distinct CDR3 sequences, 12% of which are singletons. Here the sequenced sample was whole blood, taken in connection with sensitization to the hapten diphenylcyclopropenone (DPC). These receptors were obtained from a woman in her thirties or forties with alopecia areata. Some clones in this sample may be carry-over from other donors' samples. The CDR3 runs from the conserved cysteine through the conserved F or W. Each record gives: V gene, clone size, J gene, D gene, CDR3 protein, CDR3 DNA. D genes are given only for firm matches. The size of a clone is reported for some rows only, either as once, few or many, or as a class for expanded clones.

>TRBV7-8|few|TRBJ2-1|-
CASSSLVLGEQFF
TGTGCCAGCAGCTCACTAGTGTTAGGTGAGCAGTTCTTC
>TRBV20-1|few|TRBJ2-7|-
CSPVRSYEQYF
TGCAGCCCGGTCAGGTCCTACGAGCAGTACTTC
>TRBV9|-|TRBJ1-1|-
CASSVEGLRNTEAFF
TGTGCCAGCAGCGTTGAGGGGCTGAGGAACACTGAAGCTTTCTTT
>TRBV7-2|few|TRBJ2-7|-
CASSLAYGGIYEQYF
TGTGCCAGCAGCTTAGCATATGGAGGAATCTACGAGCAGTACTTC
>TRBV10-3|-|TRBJ1-2|-
CAIRDRHLGSDEGKGTNYGYTF
TGTGCCATCAGAGACCGCCACCTGGGCTCCGATGAGGGAAAGGGGACTAACTATGGCTACACCTTC
>TRBV7-9|few|TRBJ2-7|-
CASSLGAAREAYF
TGTGCCAGCAGCTTAGGAGCCGCACGCGAGGCGTACTTC
>TRBV11-2|few|TRBJ2-1|-
CASSASAGLGAWNEQFF
TGTGCCAGCAGCGCATCCGCGGGGCTAGGGGCCTGGAATGAGCAGTTCTTC
>TRBV5-4|few|TRBJ1-3|-
CASSSRYTSGNTIYF
TGTGCCAGCAGCTCCCGATATACCTCTGGAAACACCATATATTTT
>TRBV27|few|TRBJ1-5|-
CASSFGVREPQHF
TGTGCCAGCAGTTTCGGGGTTCGGGAGCCCCAGCATTTT
>TRBV28|-|TRBJ2-1|-
CAGSLFPYEQFF
TGTGCCGGCAGTTTATTCCCCTATGAGCAGTTCTTC
>TRBV7-2|many|TRBJ2-4|-
CASSLDRAQAKNIQYF
TGTGCCAGCAGCTTAGACAGGGCCCAGGCCAAAAACATTCAGTACTTC
>TRBV6-6|-|TRBJ2-7|-
CASRPSSYEQYF
TGTGCCAGCAGACCCAGCTCCTACGAGCAGTACTTC
>TRBV20-1|few|TRBJ2-1|-
CSARAQYNEQFF
TGCAGTGCTAGGGCGCAGTACAATGAGCAGTTCTTC
>TRBV27|many|TRBJ2-7|-
CASSLRRETTEQYF
TGTGCCAGCAGTTTGAGGCGGGAAACTACGGAGCAGTACTTC
>TRBV7-2|many|TRBJ2-3|-
CASSPGRGNTDTQYF
TGTGCCAGCAGCCCAGGTCGGGGAAACACAGATACGCAGTATTTT
>TRBV7-9|many|TRBJ2-5|-
CASSSVYRTTKETQYF
TGTGCCAGCAGCTCCGTCTATCGGACAACCAAAGAGACCCAGTACTTC
>TRBV9|few|TRBJ2-7|-
CASSPHGYEQYF
TGTGCCAGCAGCCCCCATGGGTACGAGCAGTACTTC
>TRBV18|-|TRBJ2-7|TRBD1
CASSPRQGHEQYF
TGTGCCAGCTCACCAAGACAGGGCCACGAGCAGTACTTC